Following are 27 T cell receptor beta chains from one sample sequenced in a study of blood T cell repertoires in COVID-19. TCRdb's copy holds only in-frame clones and misses some; the assay was immunoSEQ multiplex PCR. Among about 220,000 clones listed, around 83% were seen once. Material for sequencing was peripheral blood. The receptors originated from a man aged 50-59 years who had recovered from COVID-19.

V and J are TRBV7-8 and TRBJ2-3; 11 nucleotides agree with TRBD2. V lost 2 bases to trimming and J lost 0 bases; unmatched junction nucleotides: 16. Germline V CDR1 and CDR2: SGHVS, FQNEAQ. There are 21 residues in the CDR3. Here the CDR3 DNA reads TGTGCCAGCAGCTTACCATTGGGACTAGCGGAGGGCCCAATTAGCACAGATACGCAGTATTTT. It is translated as CASSLPLGLAEGPISTDTQYF.

The V call is TRBV20-1, the J call TRBJ2-1; 8 bases map to TRBD1. Germline assignment: CDR1 DFQATT and CDR2 SNEGSKA (reference sequence). CDR3 length: 14 amino acids. V lost 3 bases to trimming and J lost 7 bases; unmatched junction nucleotides: 8. Here the CDR3 reads CSASQRTGTNEQFF. The DNA for the CDR3 is TGCAGTGCTAGTCAGAGGACAGGGACGAATGAGCAGTTCTTC.

V and J are TRBV27 and TRBJ1-5, with D possibly being TRBD1 (6 bases). The germline V gene has CDR1 MNHEY and CDR2 SMNVEV (reference sequence). This CDR3 spans 15 amino acids. Trimming left V 6 bases short and J 0 bases short, with 12 bases between. CDR3 protein: CASRAGQPSNQPQHF. CDR3 nucleotide sequence: TGTGCCAGCAGGGCAGGACAGCCTAGCAATCAGCCCCAGCATTTT.

The chain joins TRBV2 to TRBJ2-3; 10 bases match TRBD2. J gave up 0 bases and V 8 bases, and 5 bases lay outside the gene matches. This CDR3 spans 15 amino acids. Germline assignment: CDR1 SNHLY and CDR2 FYNNEI. The CDR3: CASGSLAGSTDTQYF. CDR3 sequence (DNA): TGTGCCAGCGGATCACTAGCGGGGAGCACAGATACGCAGTATTTT.

V gene TRBV7-8 combines with J gene TRBJ1-2, with 7 bases that match TRBD1. Germline V gives CDR1 SGHVS, CDR2 FQNEAQ. CDR3 length: 17 residues. V lost 1 base to trimming and J lost 4 bases; unmatched junction nucleotides: 12. CDR3 amino acids: CASSLGGTAGDGYGYTF. In DNA, the CDR3 is TGTGCCAGCAGCTTAGGGGGGACAGCTGGGGACGGCTATGGCTACACCTTC. The full variable domain, in which reference TRBV7-8 and TRBJ1-2 provide the parts outside the CDR3, is GAGVSQSPRYKVAKRGQDVALRCDPISGHVSLFWYQQALGQGPEFLTYFQNEAQLDKSGLPSDRFFAERPEGSVSTLKIQRTQQEDSAVYLCASSLGGTAGDGYGYTFGSGTRLTVV.

The chain uses TRBV18 and TRBJ1-4; 7 bases fit TRBD1. Germline CDR1 KGHSH, CDR2 LQKENI. The CDR3 consists of 15 residues. V lost 2 bases and J lost 1; bases outside the gene matches: 1. The CDR3 nucleotides read TGTGCCAGCTCACCAGGGGACAGAACTAATGAAAAACTGTTTTTT. It translates to CASSPGDRTNEKLFF.

V usage is TRBV7-6 and J usage is TRBJ2-2, with 7 bases fitting TRBD2. The trim removed 3 bases at V and 3 bases at J, leaving 10 bases unmatched. This CDR3 is 17 amino acids long. Germline V gene data show CDR1 as SGHVS and CDR2 as FNYEAQ. CDR3 region: CASSLGGVAGYTGELFF. The CDR3 DNA is TGTGCCAGCAGCTTGGGGGGGGTAGCAGGCTACACCGGGGAGCTGTTTTTT.

The J gene is TRBJ2-3, the V gene TRBV5-1; maybe TRBD2 (5 bases). Germline V gene lookup returns CDR1 SGHRS and CDR2 YFSETQ. The CDR3 is 15 residues long. Trimming took 5 bases from V and 0 from J, leaving 13 bases between them. In DNA, the CDR3 is TGCGCCAGCAGAATAAGTGGGAGAAGCACAGATACGCAGTATTTT. This sequence encodes CASRISGRSTDTQYF.

The gene calls are TRBV28 and TRBJ2-5; 7 bases are shared with TRBD1. The CDR3 runs to 14 residues. Germline V gene lookup returns CDR1 MDHEN and CDR2 SYDVKM. J was trimmed by 1 base and V by 6 bases; bases with no gene match: 5. CDR3 nucleotide sequence: TGTGCCAGCAGCCTCAGACAGGGCCAAGAGACCCAGTACTTC. Its protein product is CASSLRQGQETQYF.

The rearrangement uses TRBV7-8 and TRBJ1-1; D is possibly TRBD1 (5 bases). V was trimmed by 3 bases and J by 0 bases, leaving 8 bases between them. This CDR3 region has 14 residues. Germline V gives CDR1 SGHVS, CDR2 FQNEAQ. DNA of the CDR3: TGTGCCAGCAGCTTGGGACTTTTGAACACTGAAGCTTTCTTT. Its protein product is CASSLGLLNTEAFF. Supplemented by reference TRBV7-8 and TRBJ1-1, the full variable domain reads GAGVSQSPRYKVAKRGQDVALRCDPISGHVSLFWYQQALGQGPEFLTYFQNEAQLDKSGLPSDRFFAERPEGSVSTLKIQRTQQEDSAVYLCASSLGLLNTEAFFGQGTRLTVV.

V usage is TRBV28 and J usage is TRBJ1-5; TRBD1 is a possible D gene (6 bases). The V gene's germline CDR1 is MDHEN and CDR2 SYDVKM. The CDR3 has 14 residues. V lost 7 bases, J lost 1 base, and 11 bases lay in between. Written as DNA, the CDR3 is TGTGCCAGCAAGACAGGTTCAAGCAATCAGCCCCAGCATTTT. Amino acids: CASKTGSSNQPQHF.

This clone was seen only a few times. V is TRBV11-3 and J is TRBJ2-2, with a possible D match to TRBD2 (5 bases). Trimming removed 5 bases from V and 1 base from J, with 8 bases in between. The CDR3 runs 14 residues. Germline V gene lookup returns CDR1 SGHNT and CDR2 YENEEA. The CDR3, as DNA: TGTGCCAGCAGCCCCCGGGGGAACACCGGGGAGCTGTTTTTT. Translation gives CASSPRGNTGELFF. Full variable domain (remainder filled in from reference TRBV11-3 and TRBJ2-2): EAGVVQSPRYKIIEKKQPVAFWCNPISGHNTLYWYLQNLGQGPELLIRYENEEAVDDSQLPKDRFSAERLKGVDSTLKIQPAELGDSAVYLCASSPRGNTGELFFGEGSRLTVL.

CDR3 loop: CAISVGQGGRYEQYF. Here the CDR3 DNA reads TGTGCCATCAGTGTTGGACAGGGAGGACGCTACGAGCAGTACTTC. This chain uses TRBV10-3 with TRBJ2-7; 8 bases are a match to TRBD1. This CDR3 is built from 15 residues. Germline V gene data show CDR1 as ENHRY and CDR2 as SYGVKD. With 4 bases clipped from V and 3 bases from J, the junction kept 8 bases outside the gene matches.

The chain has TRBV28 and TRBJ1-5; D is perhaps TRBD1 (6 bases). With 7 bases removed from V and 5 bases from J, the gap between germline ends came to 21 bases. This CDR3 is 16 amino acids long. Per germline, CDR1 MDHEN and CDR2 SYDVKM. The CDR3 spells CASTPLLRGSDQPQHF. The CDR3, as DNA: TGTGCCAGCACCCCCCTTTTGAGGGGGTCCGATCAGCCCCAGCATTTT.

This chain links TRBV28 with TRBJ2-7; possibly TRBD1 for D (6 bases). V lost 6 bases and J 0 bases, leaving 15 bases between the germline ends. The V gene's germline CDR1 is MDHEN and CDR2 SYDVKM. The CDR3 runs 15 residues. The CDR3 is CASRIGTTSSYEQYF. In nucleotides, the CDR3 is TGTGCCAGCAGGATCGGGACAACGAGCTCCTACGAGCAGTACTTC.

This chain uses TRBV9 with TRBJ2-5; 10 bases are a match to TRBD2. V was clipped by 5 bases and J by 5 bases; unmatched bases: 9. CDR1 and CDR2 (germline): SGDLS, YYNGEE. This CDR3 has 15 residues. CDR3: CASSNRAGGRETQYF. CDR3 bases: TGTGCCAGCAGTAATCGAGCGGGAGGGCGGGAGACCCAGTACTTC.

The chain employs TRBV7-6 and TRBJ2-2; 7 bases are shared with TRBD2. Per the germline V gene, CDR1 is SGHVS and CDR2 is FNYEAQ. V shed 3 bases and J 0 bases; nucleotides not matched to a gene: 4. The CDR3 sequence is 16 residues long. The CDR3 DNA reads TGTGCCAGCAGCTTCTTAACTAGCGCGAACACCGGGGAGCTGTTTTTT. Translating gives CASSFLTSANTGELFF.

The chain uses TRBV10-3 and TRBJ2-7, with 7 bases lining up with TRBD2. Germline CDR1 reads ENHRY; CDR2 reads SYGVKD. This CDR3 spans 15 amino acids. V was clipped by 0 bases and J by 2 bases; unmatched bases: 4. The chain's CDR3 is CAISESGGGTYEQYF. The CDR3 nucleotides read TGTGCCATCAGTGAGTCGGGGGGAGGGACCTACGAGCAGTACTTC.

The V and J genes are TRBV9 and TRBJ2-5; 7 bases are shared with TRBD1. Germline CDR1 SGDLS, CDR2 YYNGEE. Losses at the gene ends were 0 bases for V and 5 bases for J; bases not matched to a gene: 10. CDR3 length: 16 residues. The CDR3 DNA follows: TGTGCCAGCAGCGTAGCTTTTGGGCCGGGACAGGAGACCCAGTACTTC. It codes for CASSVAFGPGQETQYF.

The chain recombines TRBV5-1 with TRBJ2-1, with a tentative D call TRBD1 (6 bases). The CDR3 totals 15 residues. The V and J ends lost 4 bases and 3 bases respectively, with 14 bases between them. The germline V gene encodes CDR1 SGHRS and CDR2 YFSETQ. The CDR3 region has the DNA TGCGCCAGCAGCCAGGGGCGAACCGACTACAATGAGCAGTTCTTC. Amino acid sequence: CASSQGRTDYNEQFF.

This clone came up once. The chain combines TRBV5-4 with TRBJ2-1, with D perhaps matching TRBD2 (6 bases). Trimming took off 4 bases at V and 8 bases at J, with 22 bases between the two ends. The germline V gene encodes CDR1 SGHNT and CDR2 YYREEE (reference sequence). The CDR3 covers 16 residues. CDR3 sequence: CASSPRPAGVTDEQFF. CDR3 bases: TGTGCCAGCAGCCCCCGTCCAGCGGGCGTTACCGATGAGCAGTTCTTC.

The chain has TRBV6-5 and TRBJ2-3; a possible D gene is TRBD2 (6 bases). The CDR3 spans 15 residues. Deletions cut 8 bases from V and 0 bases from J, with 15 bases between. Germline V gene data show CDR1 as MNHEY and CDR2 as SVGAGI. CDR3 in DNA: TGTGCCAGCCTCACCAGGAGGGGTAGCACAGATACGCAGTATTTT. This encodes CASLTRRGSTDTQYF.

At least ten counts were recorded for this clone. The chain links TRBV3-1 (or the pseudogene TRBV3-2) to TRBJ2-3; D perhaps matches TRBD2 (7 bases). The CDR3 is 15 amino acids. Per germline, CDR1 LGHDT and CDR2 YNNKEL (reference sequence). Trimming took 3 bases from V and 1 from J, leaving 11 bases between them. The CDR3: CASSQQGRGTDTQYF. CDR3 sequence (DNA): TGTGCCAGCAGCCAGCAGGGGAGGGGCACAGATACGCAGTATTTT.

The chain joins TRBV30 to TRBJ1-4; possibly TRBD1 for D (5 bases). This CDR3 region has 13 residues. Germline V gene lookup returns CDR1 GTSNPN and CDR2 SVGIG (reference sequence). The V end was cut by 0 bases, the J end by 13 bases, with 15 bases between. CDR3 residues: CAWSVPGGDSLFF. Written as DNA, the CDR3 is TGTGCCTGGAGTGTACCTGGGGGGGACTCACTGTTTTTT.

This chain joins TRBV4-2 and TRBJ2-6; the D gene is possibly TRBD1 (6 bases). V shed 1 base and J shed 0 bases, with 16 bases lying between them. Germline assignment: CDR1 LGHNA and CDR2 YNFKEQ. The CDR3 has 19 amino acids. The CDR3 DNA follows: TGTGCCAGCAGCCAAGTCTACGGGACACCGATCTCTGGGGCCAACGTCCTGACTTTC. Protein product: CASSQVYGTPISGANVLTF.

The chain joins TRBV7-6 to TRBJ2-3; 11 nucleotides line up with TRBD2. V trimming: 4 bases; J trimming: 8 bases; junction bases outside the gene matches: 5. CDR3 size: 14 residues. CDR1 and CDR2 from the germline V gene are SGHVS and FNYEAQ. DNA for the CDR3: TGTGCCAGCAGCTCATTAGCGGGAGGGGGTACGCAGTATTTT. It is translated as CASSSLAGGGTQYF.

The chain couples TRBV10-1 to TRBJ2-7; weak D call: TRBD1 (5 bases). V was cut by 5 bases and J by 0 bases, with 17 bases left in between. Germline V CDR1 and CDR2: WNHNN, SYGVQD (reference sequence). The CDR3 covers 16 residues. The CDR3 here is CASSPLGQPNSYEQYF. The CDR3 bases are TGCGCCAGCAGTCCCTTAGGACAACCTAACTCCTACGAGCAGTACTTC.